The rows below give T cell receptor beta chains drawn from one sample of a study of blood T cells in healthy people across ages. TCRdb re-derived calls from the 5' RACE reads in MiXCR, one entry per CDR3 protein. The repertoire holds 700,000 or so distinct CDR3 sequences, with approximately 21% as singletons. Sequencing was carried out using blood. Receptors were obtained from a man between 65 and 80 years old in good health. Each CDR3 is given with its conserved first and last residue. The order of the fields is CDR3 DNA, CDR3 protein, clone size, D gene, V gene, J gene. D genes are given only for firm matches. Some rows have no size entry. The others give once, few or many, or a class for an expanded clone.

CDR3nt: TGCGCCAGCAGCTTGGCCTCGGGGGGGGCCGCAGATACGCAGTATTTT
CDR3aa: CASSLASGGAADTQYF
abundance: NA
d_gene: TRBD2
v_gene: TRBV5-1
j_gene: TRBJ2-3

CDR3nt: TGCAGTGCCCCCCGGGGGGTTTATAGCAATCAGCCCCAGCATTTT
CDR3aa: CSAPRGVYSNQPQHF
abundance: NA
d_gene: NA
v_gene: TRBV20-1
j_gene: TRBJ1-5

CDR3nt: TGTGCCAGCAGCTTAGCTGGCCCCTACAATGAGCAGTTCTTC
CDR3aa: CASSLAGPYNEQFF
abundance: many
d_gene: NA
v_gene: TRBV7-9
j_gene: TRBJ2-1

CDR3nt: TGTGCCAGCAGTACGACAGGGAGGGTCGGGGAGCTGTTTTTT
CDR3aa: CASSTTGRVGELFF
abundance: NA
d_gene: NA
v_gene: TRBV12-3/TRBV12-4
j_gene: TRBJ2-2

CDR3nt: TGTGCCAGCAGCGCTGCAGGGGGGGCCAAAAACATTCAGTACTTC
CDR3aa: CASSAAGGAKNIQYF
abundance: few
d_gene: NA
v_gene: TRBV7-9
j_gene: TRBJ2-4

CDR3nt: TGTGCCAGCAGCTCCCGCCTAAGGCACCAAGAGACCCAGTACTTC
CDR3aa: CASSSRLRHQETQYF
abundance: few
d_gene: NA
v_gene: TRBV11-1
j_gene: TRBJ2-5

CDR3nt: TGTGCCAGCAGTTCACAGTCTCTAGCCAAAAACATTCAGTACTTC
CDR3aa: CASSSQSLAKNIQYF
abundance: NA
d_gene: NA
v_gene: TRBV28
j_gene: TRBJ2-4

CDR3nt: TGTGCCAGCAGCCGAACAGGGTTAGAGACCCAGTACTTC
CDR3aa: CASSRTGLETQYF
abundance: NA
d_gene: NA
v_gene: TRBV6-6
j_gene: TRBJ2-5

CDR3nt: TGTGCCAGCAGTGTGGGCACAGGGACCAATCAGCCCCAGCATTTT
CDR3aa: CASSVGTGTNQPQHF
abundance: NA
d_gene: NA
v_gene: TRBV12-3/TRBV12-4
j_gene: TRBJ1-5

CDR3nt: TGCAGTGCTAGGGCGGACATGAACACTGAAGCTTTCTTT
CDR3aa: CSARADMNTEAFF
abundance: many
d_gene: NA
v_gene: TRBV20-1
j_gene: TRBJ1-1

CDR3nt: TGTGCCAGCAGTGCGACTAGCGGGAGAACAGATACGCAGTATTTT
CDR3aa: CASSATSGRTDTQYF
abundance: few
d_gene: TRBD2
v_gene: TRBV25-1
j_gene: TRBJ2-3

CDR3nt: TGTGCCAGTAGTGTCGATGGGAGTAACACTGAAGCTTTCTTT
CDR3aa: CASSVDGSNTEAFF
abundance: NA
d_gene: NA
v_gene: TRBV19
j_gene: TRBJ1-1